Following are 13 T cell receptor beta chains from one sample sequenced in a study of shared clonotypes between healthy human individuals. Clones were read by immunoSEQ multiplex PCR, and TCRdb kept only the in-frame ones, dropping some. This repertoire shows a few million clones, approximately 93% found once; its top ten account for under 0.45%. Input material: naive CD4+ T cells from PBMCs. This sample's subset: CD45RA+ positively selected. All receptors come from a man younger than 35 in good health. Some clones in this sample may be carry-over from other donors' samples.

This clone was counted only a few times. The V and J genes are TRBV4-1 and TRBJ1-3, with unresolved D. From germline, CDR1 is MGHRA and CDR2 YSYEKL. The V and J ends lost 4 bases and 7 bases respectively, with 20 bases between them. The CDR3 spans 16 residues. The CDR3 DNA reads TGCGCCAGCAGCCGCTCCATAATCGGGCCGAGGAACACCATATATTTT. Residues: CASSRSIIGPRNTIYF.

The V and J genes are TRBV15 and TRBJ1-3; no clear D gene. This CDR3 region has 17 residues. Trimming stripped 4 bases from V and 2 bases from J, with 18 bases between. The germline V gene has CDR1 LNHNV and CDR2 YYDKDF (reference sequence). For the CDR3, the DNA is TGTGCCACCAGCATCACCTGGGGAGGGATAACTGGAAACACCATATATTTT. Protein sequence: CATSITWGGITGNTIYF.

This chain joins TRBV5-1 and TRBJ2-5, with D maybe TRBD1 (5 bases). The V gene lost 3 bases and the J gene lost 2 bases, with 11 bases spanning the gap. CDR1 is SGHRS, CDR2 YFSETQ, per germline. The CDR3 sequence is 14 residues long. CDR3 sequence: CASSSVTAQETQYF. The DNA of the CDR3 is TGCGCCAGCAGCTCGGTGACAGCACAAGAGACCCAGTACTTC.

V usage is TRBV6-1 and J usage is TRBJ2-5; no reliable D call. The CDR3 loop spans 13 amino acids. Per the germline V gene, CDR1 is MNHNS and CDR2 is SASEGT. Trimming took 6 bases from V and 3 from J, leaving 11 bases between them. CDR3 region: CASRGPPKETQYF. For the CDR3, the DNA is TGTGCCAGCAGGGGCCCTCCCAAAGAGACCCAGTACTTC.

The chain combines TRBV7-9 with TRBJ2-1, with 12 bases aligning to TRBD2. J lost 1 base, V lost 4 bases, and 11 bases had no gene match. The germline gives CDR1 SEHNR, CDR2 FQNEAQ (reference sequence). This CDR3 comprises 19 residues. The CDR3 sequence: CASSSLAGGTPTSYNEQFF. In DNA, the CDR3 is TGTGCCAGCAGCTCGCTAGCGGGAGGGACCCCCACGTCCTACAATGAGCAGTTCTTC.

This clone occurred once. This sequence joins TRBV18 and TRBJ2-7; either TRBD1 or TRBD2 may fit D (5 bases each). The CDR3 extends over 15 amino acids. V lost 6 bases and J 3 bases, leaving 18 bases between the germline ends. The germline V gene encodes CDR1 KGHSH and CDR2 LQKENI. This CDR3 is CASSPEAGNYYEQYF. CDR3 bases: TGTGCCAGCTCTCCGGAGGCAGGGAACTACTACGAGCAGTACTTC.

The V and J genes are TRBV18 and TRBJ2-7, with 8 bases lining up with TRBD1. With 4 bases clipped from V and 0 bases from J, the junction kept 8 bases outside the gene matches. CDR1 is KGHSH, CDR2 LQKENI, per germline. This CDR3 spans 16 amino acids. CDR3 residues: CASSRSTDRASYEQYF. The CDR3 region has the DNA TGTGCCAGCTCACGGAGCACGGACAGGGCCTCCTACGAGCAGTACTTC. The variable domain in full, completed from reference TRBV18 and TRBJ2-7, reads NAGVMQNPRHLVRRRGQEARLRCSPMKGHSHVYWYRQLPEEGLKFMVYLQKENIIDESGMPKERFSAEFPKEGPSILRIQQVVRGDSAAYFCASSRSTDRASYEQYFGPGTRLTVT.

The rearrangement uses TRBV7-3 and TRBJ2-1; TRBD2 matches 10 bases. CDR3 length: 14 residues. With V trimmed by 5 bases and J by 8 bases, 6 bases remained unmatched. From germline, CDR1 is SGHTA and CDR2 FQGTGA. The CDR3 nucleotides read TGTGCCAGCAGCCTAGCGGGAGCCGGCGATGAGCAGTTCTTC. Translation: CASSLAGAGDEQFF.

This chain joins TRBV10-3 and TRBJ1-2, with TRBD1 matching 11 bases. J gave up 7 bases and V 2 bases, and 9 bases lay outside the gene matches. CDR1 and CDR2 (germline): ENHRY, SYGVKD. CDR3 length: 16 residues. CDR3 in DNA: TGTGCCATCAGTGAGGGACAGGGGGCCTTCATTACTGGCTACACCTTC. Translation gives CAISEGQGAFITGYTF.

The chain has TRBV15 and TRBJ2-2; D is unresolved. The CDR3 extends over 16 amino acids. Trimming stripped 3 bases from V and 1 base from J, with 12 bases between. Germline V gene sequence: CDR1 LNHNV, CDR2 YYDKDF (reference sequence). The CDR3 DNA reads as TGTGCCACCAGCAGGAGAGGACGGAAGAACACCGGGGAGCTGTTTTTT. Protein sequence: CATSRRGRKNTGELFF.

This chain uses TRBV5-4 with TRBJ1-2; 10 bases agree with TRBD1. J gave up 12 bases and V 0 bases, and 8 bases lay outside the gene matches. Germline V gene lookup returns CDR1 SGHNT and CDR2 YYREEE (reference sequence). CDR3 size: 14 residues. This CDR3 is CASSLVGQGGQHTF. The CDR3 coding sequence is TGTGCCAGCAGCTTGGTTGGACAGGGGGGCCAACACACCTTC.

The rearrangement uses TRBV7-2 and TRBJ2-7; 8 bases are a match to TRBD2. The J segment lost 6 bases and the V segment lost 1 base, leaving 5 bases of the junction unmatched. The CDR3 is made up of 14 amino acids. Germline CDR1 SGHTA, CDR2 FQGNSA. CDR3 amino acids: CASSLDSGIREQYF. The CDR3 DNA reads TGTGCCAGCAGCTTAGATAGCGGGATACGCGAGCAGTACTTC. Full variable domain (outside the CDR3, taken from reference TRBV7-2 and TRBJ2-7): GAGVSQSPSNKVTEKGKDVELRCDPISGHTALYWYRQSLGQGLEFLIYFQGNSAPDKSGLPSDRFSAERTGGSVSTLTIQRTQQEDSAVYLCASSLDSGIREQYFGPGTRLTVT.

The chain couples TRBV5-4 to TRBJ1-4; TRBD1 matches at 7 bases. Looked up from germline, CDR1 is SGHNT and CDR2 is YYREEE (reference sequence). V shed 3 bases, J shed 1 base, and the junction held 3 bases outside the gene matches. CDR3 length: 15 amino acids. CDR3 region: CASSSRQGTNEKLFF. As DNA, the CDR3 is TGTGCCAGCAGCTCCAGACAGGGAACTAATGAAAAACTGTTTTTT.